The rows below give T cell receptor beta chains drawn from one sample of a study of blood T cell repertoires in COVID-19. TCRdb's copy holds only in-frame clones and misses some; the assay was immunoSEQ multiplex PCR. The sample has some 270,000 clones, 80% to 85% seen once. Sequencing was carried out using peripheral blood. The source of these receptors is a person aged 70 to 85 with COVID-19, enrolled during active disease. CDR3s include the opening cysteine and the closing phenylalanine or tryptophan. A D gene is named only where the DNA matches it firmly. Size tells how often a clone was seen (once, few, many) or the class of an expanded clone, and some rows leave it out.

V: TRBV6-5; D: TRBD1; size: .; length: 14; J: TRBJ1-3; CDR3: CASSPDRAGNTIYF; DNA: TGTGCCAGCAGTCCCGACAGGGCTGGAAACACCATATATTTT
V: TRBV7-9; D: TRBD2; size: once; length: 17; J: TRBJ2-1; CDR3: CASSLGAVGSGGRWEFF; DNA: TGTGCCAGCAGCTTAGGGGCGGTAGGTAGCGGGGGCCGCTGGGAGTTCTTC
V: TRBV4-1; D: .; size: few; length: 16; J: TRBJ1-5; CDR3: CASSQDPSGVREPQHF; DNA: TGCGCCAGCAGCCAAGATCCCAGCGGGGTGAGAGAGCCCCAGCATTTT
V: TRBV4-1; D: .; size: .; length: 17; J: TRBJ1-2; CDR3: CASSQDLGVLSNYGYTF; DNA: TGCGCCAGCAGCCAAGATCTCGGGGTCCTTTCTAACTATGGCTACACCTTC
V: TRBV7-2; D: .; size: .; length: 16; J: TRBJ1-3; CDR3: CASSLVGANSGNTIYF; DNA: TGTGCCAGCAGCTTAGTAGGGGCAAACTCTGGAAACACCATATATTTT
V: TRBV19; D: TRBD2; size: .; length: 15; J: TRBJ2-7; CDR3: CASSQVAGSPYEQYF; DNA: TGTGCCAGTAGTCAAGTAGCGGGGAGCCCCTACGAGCAGTACTTC
V: TRBV28; D: .; size: once; length: 14; J: TRBJ1-5; CDR3: CASSLFAVNQPQHF; DNA: TGTGCCAGCAGTTTATTTGCGGTCAATCAGCCCCAGCATTTT
V: TRBV28; D: TRBD1; size: .; length: 13; J: TRBJ1-3; CDR3: CASGGGTGYTIYF; DNA: TGTGCCAGCGGAGGGGGGACAGGGTACACCATATATTTT
V: TRBV18; D: .; size: .; length: 14; J: TRBJ1-1; CDR3: CASSPPPGLTEAFF; DNA: TGTGCCAGCTCACCACCGCCAGGGCTCACTGAAGCTTTCTTT
V: TRBV28; D: .; size: .; length: 14; J: TRBJ1-2; CDR3: CATYVGGRNYGYTF; DNA: TGTGCCACCTATGTAGGAGGGCGCAACTATGGCTACACCTTC
V: TRBV6-5; D: .; size: .; length: 14; J: TRBJ1-5; CDR3: CASSHQQANQPQHF; DNA: TGTGCCAGCAGTCATCAACAGGCTAATCAGCCCCAGCATTTT
V: TRBV28; D: TRBD2; size: .; length: 13; J: TRBJ2-1; CDR3: CASSLSRGGKQFF; DNA: TGTGCCAGCAGTTTGTCGCGGGGGGGCAAGCAGTTCTTC
V: TRBV10-3; D: TRBD1; size: .; length: 14; J: TRBJ2-7; CDR3: CAISRDRGPYEQYF; DNA: TGTGCCATCAGCCGGGACAGGGGCCCCTACGAGCAGTACTTC
V: TRBV7-3; D: TRBD2; size: .; length: 15; J: TRBJ2-1; CDR3: CASSLGTSGANEQFF; DNA: TGTGCCAGCAGCCTGGGGACTAGCGGGGCCAATGAGCAGTTCTTC
V: TRBV7-2; D: TRBD1; size: .; length: 15; J: TRBJ1-4; CDR3: CASSLPGTAHEKLFF; DNA: TGTGCCAGCAGCTTACCCGGGACAGCCCATGAAAAACTGTTTTTT
V: TRBV7-8; D: TRBD1; size: once; length: 15; J: TRBJ2-5; CDR3: CASSHSGTGDETQYF; DNA: TGTGCCAGCAGCCACTCCGGGACAGGGGATGAGACCCAGTACTTC
V: TRBV5-1; D: .; size: .; length: 15; J: TRBJ1-3; CDR3: CASSSSWTAGNTIYF; DNA: TGCGCCAGCAGCTCGTCCTGGACAGCTGGAAACACCATATATTTT
V: TRBV12-3/TRBV12-4; D: .; size: .; length: 13; J: TRBJ1-2; CDR3: CASSFENGYGYTF; DNA: TGTGCCAGCAGTTTCGAGAACGGCTATGGCTACACCTTC
V: TRBV7-3; D: .; size: .; length: 15; J: TRBJ2-5; CDR3: CASSSGGVGEETQYF; DNA: TGTGCCAGCAGCTCGGGGGGCGTCGGGGAAGAGACCCAGTACTTC
V: TRBV5-1; D: TRBD2; size: few; length: 14; J: TRBJ2-1; CDR3: CASSLDLAGNEQFF; DNA: TGCGCCAGCAGCTTGGATCTAGCGGGAAATGAGCAGTTCTTC
V: TRBV5-4; D: TRBD1; size: few; length: 13; J: TRBJ2-7; CDR3: CASMDRVTYEQYF; DNA: TGTGCCAGCATGGACAGGGTGACCTACGAGCAGTACTTC
V: TRBV6-2/TRBV6-3; D: TRBD2; size: .; length: 17; J: TRBJ2-5; CDR3: CASSYSASGGVWETQYF; DNA: TGTGCCAGCAGTTACTCGGCTAGCGGGGGGGTGTGGGAGACCCAGTACTTC
V: TRBV30; D: TRBD1; size: .; length: 15; J: TRBJ2-4; CDR3: CAWAQGVLAKNIQYF; DNA: TGTGCCTGGGCGCAGGGGGTTCTGGCCAAAAACATTCAGTACTTC
V: TRBV14; D: .; size: .; length: 14; J: TRBJ1-6; CDR3: CASSRWAGNSPLHF; DNA: TGTGCCAGCAGCCGTTGGGCTGGTAATTCACCCCTCCACTTT
V: TRBV29-1; D: .; size: .; length: 14; J: TRBJ2-3; CDR3: CSSPAGGSTDTQYF; DNA: TGCAGCTCCCCGGCCGGCGGTAGCACAGATACGCAGTATTTT
V: TRBV11-1; D: TRBD1; size: .; length: 15; J: TRBJ2-1; CDR3: CASSGRDRGYNEQFF; DNA: TGTGCCAGCAGCGGCCGGGACAGGGGCTACAATGAGCAGTTCTTC
V: TRBV5-4; D: TRBD1; size: .; length: 14; J: TRBJ1-3; CDR3: CASSLAGGRNTIYF; DNA: TGTGCCAGCAGCTTGGCAGGGGGTAGAAACACCATATATTTT
V: TRBV5-4; D: .; size: .; length: 14; J: TRBJ1-2; CDR3: CASSPGTLNYGYTF; DNA: TGTGCCAGCAGCCCCGGGACACTTAACTATGGCTACACCTTC
V: TRBV5-1; D: .; size: .; length: 14; J: TRBJ2-7; CDR3: CASSRGLGNYEQYF; DNA: TGCGCCAGCAGCCGCGGACTGGGTAACTACGAGCAGTACTTC
V: TRBV18; D: .; size: .; length: 15; J: TRBJ1-5; CDR3: CASSPQGIINQPQHF; DNA: TGTGCCAGCTCACCACAGGGGATAATTAATCAGCCCCAGCATTTT
V: TRBV28; D: .; size: .; length: 14; J: TRBJ1-2; CDR3: CASSFGKGIYGYTF; DNA: TGTGCCAGCAGTTTTGGTAAGGGGATCTATGGCTACACCTTC
V: TRBV7-2; D: TRBD1; size: .; length: 16; J: TRBJ2-5; CDR3: CASSFRDRGVGETQYF; DNA: TGTGCCAGCAGCTTCCGGGACAGGGGAGTGGGAGAGACCCAGTACTTC
V: TRBV28; D: .; size: .; length: 13; J: TRBJ1-1; CDR3: CASSFLGRPETFF; DNA: TGTGCCAGCAGTTTTTTGGGCAGACCCGAAACTTTCTTT
V: TRBV29-1; D: .; size: .; length: 13; J: TRBJ2-2; CDR3: CSVGRAGTGELFF; DNA: TGCAGCGTTGGGCGGGCGGGCACCGGGGAGCTGTTTTTT
V: TRBV7-6; D: TRBD2; size: .; length: 15; J: TRBJ2-1; CDR3: CASSLAGGINNEQFF; DNA: TGTGCCAGCAGCTTGGCGGGAGGGATAAACAATGAGCAGTTCTTC
V: TRBV7-2; D: .; size: .; length: 15; J: TRBJ1-5; CDR3: CASSLWTASNQPQHF; DNA: TGTGCCAGCAGCTTATGGACAGCAAGCAATCAGCCCCAGCATTTT
V: TRBV5-5; D: .; size: .; length: 14; J: TRBJ1-1; CDR3: CASLDTTMNTEAFF; DNA: TGTGCCAGCCTGGACACGACAATGAACACTGAAGCTTTCTTT
V: TRBV14; D: TRBD1; size: .; length: 14; J: TRBJ2-7; CDR3: CASSRGTENYEQYF; DNA: TGTGCCAGCAGCCGAGGGACAGAGAACTACGAGCAGTACTTC
V: TRBV5-1; D: TRBD2; size: .; length: 13; J: TRBJ2-1; CDR3: CASSLGLAGDVFF; DNA: TGCGCCAGCAGCTTGGGGCTAGCGGGAGATGTTTTCTTC
V: TRBV19; D: .; size: .; length: 14; J: TRBJ2-2; CDR3: CASSTVANTGELFF; DNA: TGTGCCAGTAGTACAGTCGCGAACACCGGGGAGCTGTTTTTT
V: TRBV6-6; D: TRBD1; size: .; length: 13; J: TRBJ2-3; CDR3: CASNDRVGDTQYF; DNA: TGTGCCAGCAATGACAGGGTTGGAGATACGCAGTATTTT
V: TRBV18; D: .; size: .; length: 16; J: TRBJ1-2; CDR3: CASSPESTWTAGGYTF; DNA: TGTGCCAGCTCACCCGAATCGACATGGACAGCAGGAGGCTACACCTTC
V: TRBV15; D: TRBD1; size: .; length: 16; J: TRBJ1-4; CDR3: CATSRRTGGSEEKLFF; DNA: TGTGCCACCAGCAGACGTACAGGGGGCTCAGAGGAAAAACTGTTTTTT
V: TRBV6-5; D: .; size: .; length: 14; J: TRBJ1-1; CDR3: CASLPPGVKTEAFF; DNA: TGTGCCAGCCTACCTCCCGGGGTTAAGACTGAAGCTTTCTTT
V: TRBV9; D: TRBD1; size: .; length: 15; J: TRBJ1-1; CDR3: CASSATGALYSEAFF; DNA: TGTGCCAGCAGCGCGACAGGGGCGCTGTATTCTGAAGCTTTCTTT
V: TRBV7-3; D: .; size: .; length: 14; J: TRBJ2-1; CDR3: CASSLTPAYNEQFF; DNA: TGTGCCAGCAGCTTAACTCCAGCCTACAATGAGCAGTTCTTC
V: TRBV11-3; D: TRBD1; size: .; length: 15; J: TRBJ1-5; CDR3: CASSLEGTGNQPQHF; DNA: TGTGCCAGCAGCTTAGAAGGGACAGGGAATCAGCCCCAGCATTTT
V: TRBV28; D: .; size: .; length: 13; J: TRBJ2-7; CDR3: CASSLGTPTLQYF; DNA: TGTGCCAGCAGTTTAGGGACTCCCACCTTGCAGTACTTC
V: TRBV28; D: TRBD1; size: .; length: 14; J: TRBJ1-2; CDR3: CASKQGAQFYGYTF; DNA: TGTGCCAGCAAACAGGGGGCACAATTCTATGGCTACACCTTC
V: TRBV6-2/TRBV6-3; D: TRBD1; size: .; length: 14; J: TRBJ2-7; CDR3: CASSRTGPSYEQYF; DNA: TGTGCCAGCAGTAGGACAGGGCCCTCCTACGAGCAGTACTTC
V: TRBV7-8; D: .; size: .; length: 16; J: TRBJ1-5; CDR3: CASSLAGQAGNQPQHF; DNA: TGTGCCAGCAGCTTAGCGGGGCAGGCTGGCAATCAGCCCCAGCATTTT
V: TRBV7-9; D: TRBD2; size: .; length: 17; J: TRBJ2-2; CDR3: CASSFLSGGANTGELFF; DNA: TGTGCCAGCAGCTTTTTGAGCGGGGGAGCGAACACCGGGGAGCTGTTTTTT
V: TRBV7-6; D: .; size: .; length: 13; J: TRBJ1-2; CDR3: CASSLLETGDYTF; DNA: TGTGCCAGCAGCTTATTAGAAACTGGAGACTACACCTTC
V: TRBV19; D: TRBD1; size: .; length: 18; J: TRBJ1-5; CDR3: CASSTQSGTGGRAQPQHF; DNA: TGTGCCAGTAGTACACAATCCGGGACAGGGGGCCGAGCCCAGCCCCAGCATTTT
V: TRBV10-1; D: .; size: many; length: 16; J: TRBJ1-5; CDR3: CASSESCDRKYQPQHF; DNA: TGCGCCAGCAGTGAGTCCTGTGACAGGAAATATCAGCCCCAGCATTTT
V: TRBV28; D: TRBD1; size: .; length: 15; J: TRBJ1-5; CDR3: CATQWGTGGFQPQHF; DNA: TGTGCCACCCAGTGGGGGACAGGGGGCTTCCAGCCCCAGCATTTT
V: TRBV15; D: .; size: .; length: 13; J: TRBJ2-7; CDR3: CATSRRSQGEQYF; DNA: TGTGCCACCAGCAGACGAAGCCAGGGCGAGCAGTACTTC
V: TRBV19; D: .; size: .; length: 18; J: TRBJ1-2; CDR3: CASSVLRETPNLNYGYTF; DNA: TGTGCCAGTAGTGTGTTGCGGGAGACACCTAACCTTAACTATGGCTACACCTTC
V: TRBV29-1; D: TRBD1; size: few; length: 14; J: TRBJ1-4; CDR3: CSVRETGLNEKLFF; DNA: TGCAGCGTTAGAGAGACAGGGCTTAATGAAAAACTGTTTTTT
V: TRBV19; D: TRBD1; size: few; length: 15; J: TRBJ2-1; CDR3: CASSIDPARGNEQFF; DNA: TGTGCCAGTAGTATAGATCCCGCCAGGGGGAATGAGCAGTTCTTC